This T cell receptor beta chain was identified in a study of cytomegalovirus exposure and HLA in healthy donors (dated by TCRdb to the late 2010s). Regarding the complete study: An earlier analysis of approximately 640 of the donors reported about 250 Gb of sequence data and around 120 million unique TCR beta sequences from about 179 million T cells. Roughly 300 gigabases of sequencing data and around 88 million unique TCR sequences made up an early release that covered approximately 700 HLA-typed donors. Of the roughly 410 genotyped donors, approximately 81% were placed in the genetic ancestry cluster associated with self-reported Caucasian donors. The aim of the study was to test whether cataloging public T cell receptors could identify signatures of past pathogen exposure. The study profiled the T cell repertoires of under 850 subjects by immunosequencing and related them to cytomegalovirus serostatus. In addition to the first cohort of around 670 subjects, a separate validation cohort of approximately 120 different subjects was used. The study combined high-throughput TCR immunosequencing, statistical association of individual TCRs with disease status, and machine learning to predict cytomegalovirus infection status. A later analysis re-examined previously published TCR beta repertoires from just over 650 donors and added high-resolution HLA genotyping to investigate patterns of TCR occurrence. Rather than using new phenotypic data, the later analysis identified candidate immune exposures from TCR beta sequences and from how often those sequences occurred across donors. An earlier analysis of several hundred of the donors applied high-throughput TCR beta sequencing to assess whether each TCR beta V gene segment acted as functional or pseudogenic. Donor age, sex, ethnicity and CMV serostatus were compiled alongside the repertoire data. A later genetic analysis used genome-wide SNP genotypes for about 60% of the 666 donors, treating that subset as a discovery cohort. Every repertoire in the discovery cohort had been generated on one and the same sequencing platform. HLA typing included class I and class II loci at four-digit resolution. The number of typed donors differed by locus: about 629-640 for A, B, C, DRB1 and DQB1; roughly 510 for DQA1; approximately 610 for DPA1; and about 450 for DPB1. A handful of DR-DQ haplotypes were handled as single units for association and clustering because linkage in the cohort was strong. Among 398 genotyped donors of the cohort, an average of approximately 240,000 unique TCR beta nucleotide sequences were sequenced per donor, 15% to 20% of them non-productive. Beyond this particular receptor, the publication reports: The authors suggested that the approach could potentially be extended to other disease states and immunological phenotypes. The cohort was sequenced for TCR beta chains only, and without alpha or paired-chain data the features that could be detected were limited. The study listed 164 TCR beta chains as associated with cytomegalovirus. In vitro tests confirmed that a few of the cytomegalovirus-associated TCR beta chains recognize cytomegalovirus antigens. In a later analysis, several top co-occurrence clusters were reported to appear linked to parvovirus B19, influenza, CMV and Epstein-Barr virus. A cluster of highly shared sequence variants was judged likely to represent a technical artifact of the sequencing pipeline. A further reported finding was that TCR beta sequences accurately predicted the HLA-A and HLA-B alleles for most subjects in the first cohort. Most TCR sequences were observed very rarely across donors, whereas some public TCRs were present in many individuals. Most CMV-associated TCR beta chains appeared to be HLA-restricted in a later analysis, and the HLA associations seemed to be driven largely by CMV exposure. Compared with the approximately 710-donor mean, donors in an Asian-associated ancestry cluster had fewer N-insertions in productive TCRs, according to a later genetic analysis. A later analysis found that HLA-associated TCR beta chains were more clonally expanded and had lower generation probabilities than equally common non-associated chains. According to a later analysis, TCR association rates differed among HLA loci, with DRB1 alleles showing the most associated TCRs and HLA-C alleles showing the fewest. Correlated functional status among segregating V segments might reflect linkage disequilibrium, but an unknown experimental factor could not be ruled out. A later analysis associated 16,951 TCR beta sequences with specific HLA alleles at a false discovery rate of 0.05. Because HLA typing was missing for some donors at each locus, association tests included only the typed subset. Roughly uniform sequencing depth across donors was assumed in presence/absence analyses, although this assumption may not hold. When HLA alleles, especially DR and DQ, strongly co-occurred, attributing TCR associations to individual alleles was difficult. In both the original and validation cohorts, the classifier was reported to diagnose cytomegalovirus status with high specificity and sensitivity. Because counts were too low, about 18 rarely observed V segments, including chromosome 9 orphons, were excluded from the earlier analysis of some 540 of the donors. Broadly in line with IMGT annotations, most TCR beta V segments showed up in productive rearrangements about 87% or about 30% of the time in an earlier analysis of roughly 590 of the donors. In a later genetic analysis, a missense DCLRE1C variant was associated with V-gene and J-gene trimming of TCR beta chains, and the association was replicated in an independent cohort. For the cohort, immune exposure information was limited to CMV serostatus.

Receptors were amplified or captured by the immunoSEQ multiplex PCR assay. A mixture of 60 forward primers for TCR Vbeta segments and 13 reverse primers for TCR Jbeta segments was used in the multiplex PCR. Amplification of the CDR3 region of rearranged TCR beta genes was performed with a multiplex PCR assay on genomic DNA. The Illumina HiSeq System was used to sequence the amplified TCR beta libraries as 87-base-pair reads. The original methods were these. In a later analysis, tens of millions of unique TCR beta chains were counted across the approximately 640 repertoires, and approximately 11 million of these chains were shared by at least two donors. A nearest-neighbor algorithm error-corrected the raw reads and collapsed the reads into unique sequences, merging closely related sequences to remove PCR and sequencing errors. CDR3 sequences were aligned to IMGT reference sequences to assign V, D and J gene segments. For a sequence to be retained, at least a six-nucleotide match to both a V gene segment and a J gene segment was required. A rearrangement was called productive if the CDR3 had no stop codons and remained in frame with V and J, and every other rearrangement was called non-productive. Following IMGT convention, CDR3 was defined as the stretch from the second conserved V-encoded cysteine to the conserved J-encoded phenylalanine. Sequences without an unambiguous match to a single V gene segment were excluded from the earlier analysis of several hundred of the donors. In an earlier analysis of 587 of the donors, V segments were called functional above 56.7% productive rearrangements and were called segregating when the between-donor standard deviation exceeded 5%. To diagnose cytomegalovirus status from the catalog of TCR beta chain sequences, a statistical classification framework was built. In a later analysis, TCR nucleotide sequences were compared against IMGT/GENE-DB human TR gene sequences so that V and J genes could be assigned. The TCRdist pipeline was used in a later analysis to assign CDR3 sequences and most-parsimonious VDJ recombination scenarios. A later analysis defined each TCR beta chain by its CDR3 amino acid sequence plus V-gene family, and excluded reads lacking a unique V-gene family. In a later analysis, 550 to 650 highly shared, low-generation-probability nucleotide sequences were removed to address suspected cross-contamination and a sequencing artifact. In a later analysis, a clonal expansion index was calculated for each public chain from normalized within-repertoire ranks of inferred template counts. In a later analysis, generation probabilities were computed with a VDJ recombination model fitted to out-of-frame rearrangements, and the resulting probabilities were checked against IGoR. A later analysis scored TCR-TCR, TCR-HLA and TCR-CMV co-occurrence with hypergeometric tests, applying a repertoire-size bias correction to TCR pairs. False discovery rates were estimated in a later analysis by permuting HLA or CMV assignments 20 times. A later analysis grouped co-occurring TCRs with DBSCAN, adding TCRdist sequence similarity when clustering within HLA-allele-positive subsets. Repertoires with fewer than 30,000 or more than 120,000 public chains, plus five repertoires with anomalous nucleotide sharing, were excluded from co-occurrence clustering. TCRdb holds this immuneACCESS table with in-frame rearrangements only. Some clones are missing; in checked studies, unresolved V genes explain under half, and the rest has no known cause. V, J and clone size are those of that table, while D and trimming were read from the DNA. The sample table shows over 95,000 clones, and about 70% are seen once. Clones ranked in the top ten supply 10% to 15% of the sample.

Points on this clone: Its cognate antigen has yet to be identified. No quality values exist for individual bases; no much larger clone is one base distant.

The cohort comprised 666 healthy bone marrow donors. At the time of sampling, all cohort members were nominally healthy, though unrecorded immune exposures were likely present. The donor was CMV seropositive and was included in the group of 250 to 300 seropositive cohort members. A peripheral blood sample was provided by each donor, and peripheral blood mononuclear cells were used for TCR beta sequencing. The Qiagen DNeasy Blood Extraction Kit was used to extract genomic DNA from the blood cell samples. The TCR comes from a woman aged 40 to 50 in good health and CMV-seropositive. Sequenced input: PBMCs.

Here is the DNA: TGCGCCAGCAGCGAAGTTAGCGGGGGGGCTGGTGAGACCCAGTACTTC. It translates to CASSEVSGGAGETQYF. The sequence is built from TRBV5-1 and TRBJ2-5, with TRBD2 matching 11 junction bases. From cysteine to phenylalanine, the CDR3 is 16 amino acids long. Kept here is only the CDR3 DNA, which spans 48 bases and is read in frame from base 1. V has 4 bases trimmed and J has 5 bases trimmed; junction bases matching no gene number 10. The germline V gene encodes CDR1 SGHRS and CDR2 YFSETQ. The CDR3 plus the reference TRBV5-1 and TRBJ2-5 genes for the other parts give the full variable domain: KAGVTQTPRYLIKTRGQQVTLSCSPISGHRSVSWYQQTPGQGLQFLFEYFSETQRNKGNFPGRFSGRQFSNSRSEMNVSTLELGDSALYLCASSEVSGGAGETQYFGPGTRLLVL.